The 20 T cell receptor beta chains below were found in one sample sequenced in a study of T cell repertoires in cytomegalovirus infection. Antigens for these TCRs are unknown. In TCRdb, the reads were re-called with MiXCR into one record per CDR3 protein. This repertoire shows some 590,000 distinct CDR3 sequences, approximately 40% found once; its top ten account for around 46%. Material: cultured PBMCs, obtained from culture after CMV antigen stimulation. Receptors were obtained from a human donor in good health (CMV status not recorded). Some clones in this sample may be carry-over from other donors' samples.

The chain recombines TRBV20-1 with TRBJ2-5; D possibly corresponds to TRBD2 (5 bases). CDR1 is DFQATT, CDR2 SNEGSKA, per germline (reference sequence). Trimming shortened V by 2 bases and J by 5 bases, and 12 bases separated the two germline ends. CDR3 length equals 13 residues. The DNA for the CDR3 is TGCAGTGCTAGATTCGGGGTAGGGGAGACCCAGTACTTC. As protein: CSARFGVGETQYF.

This clonotype has a handful of counts. The chain couples TRBV4-3 to TRBJ2-5; D is perhaps TRBD2 (6 bases). CDR1 is LGHNA and CDR2 is YSLEER in the germline V gene. This CDR3 contains 16 residues. Trimming stripped 0 bases from V and 4 bases from J, with 15 bases between. The CDR3 sequence is CASSQDAPSVRETQYF. CDR3 coding DNA: TGCGCCAGCAGCCAAGATGCGCCTAGCGTCAGAGAGACCCAGTACTTC.

Many counts were recorded for this clonotype. The CDR3 here is CASSTRRQETQYF. DNA of the CDR3: TGTGCCAGCAGTACCCGCCGGCAAGAGACCCAGTACTTC. The chain recombines TRBV7-2 with TRBJ2-5; D gene uncertain. The CDR3 is 13 amino acids. Germline V lookup: CDR1 SGHTA, CDR2 FQGNSA. V gave up 6 bases and J gave up 2 bases, with 10 bases separating them.

The chain carries TRBV6-2 or TRBV6-3 and TRBJ2-2; 7 bases map to TRBD2. Per the germline V gene, CDR1 is MNHEY and CDR2 is SVGEGT. The CDR3 covers 15 residues. V gave up 5 bases and J gave up 1 base; unmatched junction bases: 4. CDR3 sequence: CASSAGTMNTGELFF. In DNA form, the CDR3 reads TGTGCCAGCAGTGCGGGGACTATGAACACCGGGGAGCTGTTTTTT.

The table lists this clonotype with many counts. The CDR3 DNA follows: TGTGCCAGCAGCGCCACCGGGACAGCTCGCTATGGCTACACCTTC. This translates into CASSATGTARYGYTF. The J gene is TRBJ1-2, the V gene TRBV7-2; TRBD1 matches at 7 bases. The germline V gene has CDR1 SGHTA and CDR2 FQGNSA. V lost 5 bases, J lost 4 bases, and 10 bases stayed unmatched. The CDR3 has 15 amino acids.

This clonotype has more than one count but fewer than ten. The CDR3 reads CASSPPEGGRDRLVNIQYF. The CDR3 bases are TGTGCCAGCAGCCCCCCCGAGGGTGGGCGGGACAGGCTCGTAAACATTCAGTACTTC. The chain is built from TRBV7-6 and TRBJ2-4; the match to TRBD1 covers 8 bases. CDR1 SGHVS and CDR2 FNYEAQ come from the germline V gene. The length of the CDR3 is 19 residues. After removal of 5 bases from V and 6 bases from J, the junction contained 21 bases not matched to a gene.

A few counts support this clonotype. The chain has TRBV20-1 and TRBJ2-1; possible D gene TRBD1, 7 bases. The CDR3 contains 13 residues. The ends were cut back, 8 bases at V and 8 bases at J, with 19 bases in the middle. The germline V gene encodes CDR1 DFQATT and CDR2 SNEGSKA (reference sequence). Written as DNA, the CDR3 is TGCAGTCTATCAGGGGGGAGAGGGGATGAGCAGTTCTTC. Its protein is CSLSGGRGDEQFF.

In its sample, this clonotype was seen many times. V usage is TRBV7-2 and J usage is TRBJ2-2, with D unresolved. Trimming took off 0 bases at V and 2 bases at J, with 13 bases between the two ends. In germline, CDR1 is SGHTA, CDR2 FQGNSA. The CDR3 runs 17 residues. The CDR3 nucleotides are TGTGCCAGCAGCTTAGCGCTTGGACCCATCAACACCGGGGAGCTGTTTTTT. Translation: CASSLALGPINTGELFF.

The chain uses TRBV9 and TRBJ1-6, with 7 bases aligning to TRBD1. The J segment lost 3 bases and the V segment lost 5 bases, leaving 5 bases of the junction unmatched. CDR1 is SGDLS and CDR2 is YYNGEE in the germline V gene. This CDR3 contains 15 residues. In DNA form, the CDR3 reads TGTGCCAGCAGTGAGGGGGCCATCTATAATTCACCCCTCCACTTT. This sequence encodes CASSEGAIYNSPLHF.

This clonotype was found a few times. V and J are TRBV19 and TRBJ1-1, with 8 bases identical to TRBD1. The V and J ends lost 3 bases and 8 bases, in that order; junction bases with no gene match: 5. The germline CDR1 and CDR2 sequences are LNHDA and SQIVND (reference sequence). The CDR3 length is 13 residues. The CDR3 DNA sequence: TGTGCCAGTAGTATCGACAGGGGAGGGGAAGCTTTCTTT. Encoded protein: CASSIDRGGEAFF.

V and J are TRBV4-1 and TRBJ2-3; 8 bases line up with TRBD2. Germline CDR1 reads MGHRA; CDR2 reads YSYEKL. The CDR3 extends over 16 amino acids. The V gene end was trimmed by 0 bases and the J gene end by 5 bases; junction bases not matched to a gene: 7. CDR3 sequence reads: CASSQDTSGSGDTQYF. The CDR3 bases are TGCGCCAGCAGCCAAGACACTAGCGGCTCAGGAGATACGCAGTATTTT.

V usage is TRBV5-4 and J usage is TRBJ2-1, with a tentative D call TRBD2 (6 bases). With 3 bases removed from V and 2 bases from J, the gap between germline ends came to 12 bases. Germline V lookup: CDR1 SGHNT, CDR2 YYREEE (reference sequence). This CDR3 is 15 amino acids long. CDR3 coding DNA: TGTGCCAGCAGCTCGACTAGTACCACCTACAATGAGCAGTTCTTC. Translated: CASSSTSTTYNEQFF.

This clonotype has more than one count but fewer than ten. The rearrangement uses TRBV5-6 and TRBJ1-1, with 9 nucleotides matching TRBD1. The V gene end was trimmed by 4 bases and the J gene end by 7 bases; junction bases not matched to a gene: 8. Germline-derived CDR1 and CDR2 are SGHDT and YYEEEE. The CDR3 spans 14 residues. The CDR3 spells CASSPPGQGFEAFF. The CDR3 DNA follows: TGTGCCAGCAGCCCTCCGGGACAGGGTTTTGAAGCTTTCTTT.

The rearrangement links TRBV18 to TRBJ2-7; D unresolved. Germline CDR1 KGHSH, CDR2 LQKENI. This CDR3 has 14 residues. Trimming took off 5 bases at V and 0 bases at J, with 11 bases between the two ends. The CDR3 bases are TGTGCCAGCTCATCAACTGTAAGCTCCTACGAGCAGTACTTC. This gives the protein CASSSTVSSYEQYF. Supplemented by reference TRBV18 and TRBJ2-7, the full variable domain reads NAGVMQNPRHLVRRRGQEARLRCSPMKGHSHVYWYRQLPEEGLKFMVYLQKENIIDESGMPKERFSAEFPKEGPSILRIQQVVRGDSAAYFCASSSTVSSYEQYFGPGTRLTVT.

There are many counts of this clonotype. This rearrangement joins TRBV7-2 to TRBJ2-1; 7 bases align to TRBD2. CDR1 is SGHTA, CDR2 FQGNSA, per germline. Losses at the gene ends were 2 bases for V and 0 bases for J; bases not matched to a gene: 1. The CDR3 is 15 residues long. The CDR3 DNA reads TGTGCCAGCAGCTTAAGCGGGGTCTCCTACAATGAGCAGTTCTTC. It specifies CASSLSGVSYNEQFF.

The chain combines TRBV20-1 with TRBJ1-4; D is ambiguous. CDR3 length equals 14 residues. V was shortened by 0 bases and J by 15 bases, with 20 bases between the two germline ends. Germline loops: CDR1 DFQATT, CDR2 SNEGSKA (reference sequence). CDR3 region: CSARDQGNPIKVFF. The CDR3 DNA reads TGCAGTGCTAGAGATCAAGGGAACCCTATCAAGGTGTTTTTT.

The chain employs TRBV7-2 and TRBJ2-1; D possibly corresponds to TRBD2 (6 bases). Trimming stripped 5 bases from V and 6 bases from J, with 11 bases between. CDR3 length: 13 residues. CDR1 SGHTA and CDR2 FQGNSA come from the germline V gene. CDR3 sequence: CASSRGTSNEQFF. The CDR3 bases are TGTGCCAGCAGCCGGGGGACTTCCAATGAGCAGTTCTTC. Full variable domain (outside the CDR3, taken from reference TRBV7-2 and TRBJ2-1): GAGVSQSPSNKVTEKGKDVELRCDPISGHTALYWYRQSLGQGLEFLIYFQGNSAPDKSGLPSDRFSAERTGGSVSTLTIQRTQQEDSAVYLCASSRGTSNEQFFGPGTRLTVL.

The V gene is TRBV7-9, the J gene TRBJ2-5; D possibly corresponds to TRBD2 (5 bases). The germline CDR1 and CDR2 sequences are SEHNR and FQNEAQ (reference sequence). This CDR3 is built from 14 residues. V lost 5 bases, J lost 4 bases, and 14 bases lay in between. The CDR3 is CASSQSGVGETQYF. The CDR3 DNA reads as TGTGCCAGCAGCCAGAGCGGAGTGGGAGAGACCCAGTACTTC.

This clonotype was found a few times. The chain is built from TRBV5-1 and TRBJ2-3, with TRBD2 identical over 10 bases. Germline values: CDR1 SGHRS, CDR2 YFSETQ. J was trimmed by 6 bases and V by 6 bases; bases with no gene match: 7. This CDR3 spans 14 amino acids. The CDR3 DNA sequence: TGCGCCAGCAACCCCGGGACTAGCGACGATACGCAGTATTTT. This codes for CASNPGTSDDTQYF.

The rearrangement joins TRBV5-4 to TRBJ1-4, with a possible D match to TRBD1 (5 bases). In germline, CDR1 is SGHNT, CDR2 YYREEE (reference sequence). The CDR3 runs to 17 residues. V lost 0 bases and J lost 3, with 15 bases in between. The CDR3 region is CASSLGAGTSPNEKLFF. CDR3 DNA sequence: TGTGCCAGCAGCTTGGGAGCAGGGACCAGCCCTAATGAAAAACTGTTTTTT.